The 29 T cell receptor beta chains listed next were all sequenced from one sample in a study of T-cell reconstitution after alpha-beta-depleted transplantation in children. Unique molecular identifiers featured in how the TCRbeta library was prepared. TCRdb redid the calling of the PCR reads with MiXCR, one entry per CDR3 protein. In the table there are fewer than 700,000 distinct CDR3 sequences, 10% to 15% of which are singletons. Sample: PBMCs, mostly from graft donor cells, taken 360 days after TCRalphabeta/CD19-depleted stem cell transplant. Receptor source: a male patient aged 5 to 17 who had a stem cell transplant for acute myeloid leukemia, so the T cells may come from the graft donor.

This clonotype was recorded a few times. The genes are TRBV19 and TRBJ2-5; the match to TRBD2 covers 9 bases. Trimming at V came to 1 base and at J to 0 bases, leaving 6 bases not matched to a gene. Germline values: CDR1 LNHDA, CDR2 SQIVND (reference sequence). This CDR3 is built from 17 residues. The CDR3 region has the DNA TGTGCCAGTAGTATAGGCCTAGCGGGAATACACCAAGAGACCCAGTACTTC. Protein product: CASSIGLAGIHQETQYF.

This clonotype was counted at least ten times. The chain has TRBV3-1 and TRBJ2-7, with 8 bases fitting TRBD2. The CDR3 is 18 residues long. The V gene end was trimmed by 0 bases and the J gene end by 0 bases; junction bases not matched to a gene: 10. Germline V CDR1 and CDR2: LGHDT, YNNKEL (reference sequence). The CDR3, as DNA: TGTGCCAGCAGCCAAGAGATTTTCGCTAGCGGGTTCTCCTACGAGCAGTACTTC. Amino acids: CASSQEIFASGFSYEQYF.

The rearrangement joins TRBV27 to TRBJ2-7; 7 bases fit TRBD1. CDR3 length: 17 residues. Per the germline V gene, CDR1 is MNHEY and CDR2 is SMNVEV (reference sequence). The junction had 15 bases not matched to a gene; V was cut back by 5 bases and J by 2 bases. The chain's CDR3 is CASSRTSSGGQAYEQYF. The CDR3, as DNA: TGTGCCAGCAGTCGAACATCAAGCGGTGGACAGGCCTACGAGCAGTACTTC.

J is TRBJ1-5 and V is TRBV20-1, with 8 positions matching TRBD1. The V gene end was trimmed by 3 bases and the J gene end by 4 bases; junction bases not matched to a gene: 5. The germline gives CDR1 DFQATT, CDR2 SNEGSKA (reference sequence). This CDR3 is built from 14 residues. DNA for the CDR3: TGCAGTGCTAGGGGGGGACAGGAGAATCAGCCCCAGCATTTT. Translating it yields CSARGGQENQPQHF.

V usage is TRBV20-1 and J usage is TRBJ2-5; possibly TRBD2 for D (6 bases). The length of the CDR3 is 15 residues. Germline V gene data show CDR1 as DFQATT and CDR2 as SNEGSKA (reference sequence). The V end was cut by 4 bases, the J end by 0 bases, with 15 bases between. CDR3 sequence reads: CSAIMGLPYQETQYF. CDR3 in DNA: TGCAGTGCTATCATGGGACTCCCGTACCAAGAGACCCAGTACTTC.

This clonotype occurred a few times. The chain carries TRBV7-2 and TRBJ2-3; D not resolved. The germline gives CDR1 SGHTA, CDR2 FQGNSA. Trimming took 1 base from V and 0 from J, leaving 8 bases between them. CDR3 size: 15 residues. CDR3 amino acids: CASSLEGISTDTQYF. DNA for the CDR3: TGTGCCAGCAGCTTAGAGGGAATAAGCACAGATACGCAGTATTTT.

The chain combines TRBV9 with TRBJ2-3; a weak D match, TRBD2 (7 bases). This CDR3 spans 15 amino acids. CDR1 is SGDLS and CDR2 is YYNGEE in the germline V gene. The ends were cut back, 0 bases at V and 1 base at J, with 9 bases in the middle. As DNA, the CDR3 is TGTGCCAGCAGCGTAGGGGGGGGCCGCACAGATACGCAGTATTTT. Encoded protein: CASSVGGGRTDTQYF.

At least ten counts were recorded for this clonotype. The chain couples TRBV20-1 to TRBJ2-7; 7 bases match TRBD2. The germline CDR1 and CDR2 sequences are DFQATT and SNEGSKA (reference sequence). The ends lost 6 bases at V and 3 bases at J; junction bases unmatched: 5. The CDR3 is 12 amino acids. The CDR3 loop reads CSAPGTNYEQYF. CDR3 coding DNA: TGCAGTGCCCCCGGGACTAACTACGAGCAGTACTTC.

This sequence joins TRBV7-9 and TRBJ2-3; 10 nucleotides line up with TRBD2. CDR3 size: 17 residues. CDR1 SEHNR and CDR2 FQNEAQ come from the germline V gene (reference sequence). V shed 0 bases and J 7 bases; nucleotides not matched to a gene: 10. CDR3 sequence: CASSLARLAGEPHTQYF. CDR3 coding DNA: TGTGCCAGCAGCTTAGCCCGCCTAGCGGGAGAGCCTCATACGCAGTATTTT. The entire variable domain, with the rest obtained from reference TRBV7-9 and TRBJ2-3, is as follows: DTGVSQNPRHKITKRGQNVTFRCDPISEHNRLYWYRQTLGQGPEFLTYFQNEAQLEKSRLLSDRFSAERPKGSFSTLEIQRTEQGDSAMYLCASSLARLAGEPHTQYFGPGTRLTVL.

The chain employs TRBV2 and TRBJ2-5; 9 bases align to TRBD2. CDR1 SNHLY and CDR2 FYNNEI come from the germline V gene. J gave up 4 bases and V 1 base, and 4 bases lay outside the gene matches. CDR3 length: 15 residues. The CDR3 bases are TGTGCCAGCAGTGAAGATGCGGGAGGGATAGAGACCCAGTACTTC. Encoded protein: CASSEDAGGIETQYF.

The chain uses TRBV7-8 and TRBJ1-1; tentative D call: TRBD1 (5 bases). This CDR3 spans 15 amino acids. Germline CDR1 and CDR2: SGHVS and FQNEAQ. V was clipped by 6 bases and J by 1 base, with 15 bases between them. The CDR3, as DNA: TGTGCCAGCAGATACGTACCAACAGGGAACACTGAAGCTTTCTTT. The encoded protein is CASRYVPTGNTEAFF. The full variable domain, its missing parts supplied by reference TRBV7-8 and TRBJ1-1, is GAGVSQSPRYKVAKRGQDVALRCDPISGHVSLFWYQQALGQGPEFLTYFQNEAQLDKSGLPSDRFFAERPEGSVSTLKIQRTQQEDSAVYLCASRYVPTGNTEAFFGQGTRLTVV.

This clonotype appeared many times. The rearrangement joins TRBV28 to TRBJ2-2, with D possibly being TRBD2 (5 bases). Trimming took off 7 bases at V and 6 bases at J, with 30 bases between the two ends. Per germline, CDR1 MDHEN and CDR2 SYDVKM. The length of the CDR3 is 19 residues. The CDR3 sequence: CASTKWALRRLSESGELFF. In DNA form, the CDR3 reads TGTGCCAGCACCAAGTGGGCTCTTAGGAGACTTAGCGAGTCCGGGGAGCTGTTTTTT.

This clonotype was detected only a few times. The V call is TRBV29-1, the J call TRBJ2-1; a weak D match, TRBD1 (6 bases). Germline lookup yields CDR1 SQVTM and CDR2 ANQGSEA. Between the trimmed V and J ends, which lost 7 bases and 0 bases, there was a span of 13 bases. CDR3 length: 14 amino acids. The CDR3 region has the DNA TGCAGCGCCCCTCAGGGGAGCTCCTACAATGAGCAGTTCTTC. Translating it yields CSAPQGSSYNEQFF.

This chain uses TRBV9 with TRBJ2-7, with D perhaps being TRBD1 or TRBD2 (5 bases each). The CDR3 is 15 amino acids. Germline lookup yields CDR1 SGDLS and CDR2 YYNGEE. V was trimmed by 0 bases and J by 7 bases, leaving 17 bases between them. In DNA form, the CDR3 reads TGTGCCAGCAGCGTAGTTCAAGACCCTTGGGGGGAGCAGTACTTC. This translates into CASSVVQDPWGEQYF.

The J gene is TRBJ2-1, the V gene TRBV18, with 10 bases lining up with TRBD2. This CDR3 is 16 amino acids long. Germline trimming cut 1 base from V and 8 bases from J; bases unmatched to any gene: 8. Germline V CDR1 and CDR2: KGHSH, LQKENI. CDR3 amino acids: CASSPLATSGNDEQFF. As DNA, the CDR3 is TGTGCCAGCTCACCACTCGCCACTAGCGGGAACGATGAGCAGTTCTTC.

A few counts support this clonotype. The rearrangement uses TRBV15 and TRBJ1-1; D is ambiguous. Trimming removed 3 bases at V and 1 base at J, with 3 bases between. The germline CDR1 and CDR2 sequences are LNHNV and YYDKDF (reference sequence). This CDR3 comprises 12 residues. CDR3 DNA sequence: TGTGCCACCAGCAGTTGGAACACTGAAGCTTTCTTT. Its protein product is CATSSWNTEAFF.

This chain joins TRBV20-1 and TRBJ2-2; D remains unclear. The V gene's germline CDR1 is DFQATT and CDR2 SNEGSKA (reference sequence). The CDR3 length is 13 residues. Trimming removed 3 bases from V and 5 bases from J, with 10 bases in between. The CDR3 sequence: CSASLLETGELFF. The CDR3 region has the DNA TGCAGTGCTAGCCTCCTAGAGACCGGGGAGCTGTTTTTT.

This clonotype appeared a few times. The chain has TRBV7-8 and TRBJ1-3; the D gene is possibly TRBD1 (5 bases). This CDR3 is built from 13 residues. Trimming took 4 bases from V and 7 from J, leaving 11 bases between them. From germline, CDR1 is SGHVS and CDR2 FQNEAQ. CDR3: CASSSGWGNTIYF. In DNA, the CDR3 is TGTGCCAGCAGCTCGGGTTGGGGGAACACCATATATTTT.

The rearrangement links TRBV15 to TRBJ2-5; 7 bases align to TRBD1. Germline CDR1 is LNHNV and CDR2 is YYDKDF (reference sequence). The CDR3 totals 15 residues. After removal of 1 base from V and 4 bases from J, the junction contained 6 bases not matched to a gene. DNA of the CDR3: TGTGCCACCAGCAGAGGTTTAGGGGGCAGAGAGACCCAGTACTTC. It translates to CATSRGLGGRETQYF.

Ten or more counts support this clonotype. The chain has TRBV4-3 and TRBJ2-7, with D possibly TRBD2 on 5 matching bases. The germline V and J ends were trimmed by 0 bases and 3 bases, with 9 bases remaining between them. Germline CDR1 reads LGHNA; CDR2 reads YSLEER. The CDR3 length is 14 residues. As DNA, the CDR3 is TGCGCCAGCAGCCAAGAAAGGGAGTTCTACGAGCAGTACTTC. It yields the protein CASSQEREFYEQYF.

The genes are TRBV28 and TRBJ2-5, with a tentative D call TRBD1 (5 bases). Trimming removed 5 bases at V and 5 bases at J, with 15 bases between. The CDR3 is made up of 14 amino acids. Germline V gene lookup returns CDR1 MDHEN and CDR2 SYDVKM. CDR3 loop: CASSPHQKGETQYF. The CDR3 nucleotides read TGTGCCAGCAGTCCCCATCAAAAGGGGGAGACCCAGTACTTC.

V and J are TRBV20-1 and TRBJ2-7; maybe TRBD2 (7 bases). The V gene's germline CDR1 is DFQATT and CDR2 SNEGSKA (reference sequence). CDR3 length equals 13 residues. V was shortened by 0 bases and J by 4 bases, with 10 bases between the two germline ends. Written as DNA, the CDR3 is TGCAGTGCTAGAGAAAGGGGGGGTTACGAGCAGTACTTC. Amino acid sequence: CSARERGGYEQYF.

The V and J genes are TRBV27 and TRBJ1-3, with 8 bases lining up with TRBD1. The CDR3 sequence is 17 residues long. Trimming took 5 bases from V and 0 from J; bases not matched to a gene: 9. The germline CDR1 and CDR2 sequences are MNHEY and SMNVEV (reference sequence). DNA of the CDR3: TGTGCCAGCAGTCCGAGGACAGGGCCCAACTCTGGAAACACCATATATTTT. It is translated as CASSPRTGPNSGNTIYF.

The rearrangement joins TRBV27 to TRBJ2-1; D may be TRBD2 (6 bases). This CDR3 spans 14 amino acids. V dropped 5 bases and J dropped 9 bases, with 17 bases sitting between them. The germline V gene has CDR1 MNHEY and CDR2 SMNVEV (reference sequence). Here the CDR3 reads CASSPVRLALEQFF. In DNA, the CDR3 is TGTGCCAGCAGTCCCGTGCGGCTAGCGCTTGAGCAGTTCTTC.

In this sample, this clonotype turned up many times. The V and J genes are TRBV4-3 and TRBJ2-5; possibly TRBD2 for D (6 bases). The germline gives CDR1 LGHNA, CDR2 YSLEER. The CDR3 runs 15 residues. V was trimmed by 0 bases and J by 4 bases, leaving 12 bases between them. The CDR3 region has the DNA TGCGCCAGCAGCCAAGATGTCCCGGGAGTAGAGACCCAGTACTTC. Protein sequence: CASSQDVPGVETQYF.

This clonotype was seen at least ten times. This chain connects TRBV4-2 to TRBJ2-3; D is undetermined. Germline CDR1 LGHNA, CDR2 YNFKEQ. V was cut by 0 bases and J by 0 bases, with 7 bases left in between. CDR3 length equals 15 residues. CDR3 in amino acids: CASSQDQVSTDTQYF. CDR3 DNA sequence: TGTGCCAGCAGCCAAGATCAGGTCAGCACAGATACGCAGTATTTT.

This clonotype was picked up a small number of times. The chain couples TRBV9 to TRBJ2-7, with a tentative D call TRBD1 (5 bases). The V end lost 4 bases, the J end lost 0 bases, and 14 bases lay between the germline ends. CDR1 is SGDLS and CDR2 is YYNGEE in the germline V gene. This CDR3 spans 15 amino acids. In DNA, the CDR3 is TGTGCCAGCAGCTCCCGTACAGGTTTCTCCTACGAGCAGTACTTC. It codes for CASSSRTGFSYEQYF. Using reference TRBV9 and TRBJ2-7 for the parts outside the CDR3, the full variable domain is DSGVTQTPKHLITATGQRVTLRCSPRSGDLSVYWYQQSLDQGLQFLIQYYNGEERAKGNILERFSAQQFPDLHSELNLSSLELGDSALYFCASSSRTGFSYEQYFGPGTRLTVT.

The rearrangement links TRBV9 to TRBJ2-7; 7 bases map to TRBD1. V lost 3 bases, J lost 6 bases, and 9 bases stayed unmatched. CDR1 is SGDLS and CDR2 is YYNGEE in the germline V gene. The CDR3 length is 14 residues. In DNA, the CDR3 is TGTGCCAGCAGCGAATGGGACAGAGGAGGCGAGCAGTACTTC. Its translation: CASSEWDRGGEQYF.

The chain combines TRBV28 with TRBJ1-4; D gene ambiguous. The CDR3 has 17 amino acids. V was shortened by 6 bases and J by 5 bases, with 22 bases between the two germline ends. Per germline, CDR1 MDHEN and CDR2 SYDVKM. DNA of the CDR3: TGTGCCAGCAGGCTTCGAAGAGAGGACGGTTCCAATGAAAAACTGTTTTTT. Translation: CASRLRREDGSNEKLFF.